The following is a TCR beta chain sequence with its context. The antigen is not known. The record originates from a study of cytomegalovirus exposure and HLA in healthy donors. Study overall: The Caucasian-associated ancestry cluster held 65% to 85% of some 420 genotyped donors. General study points: Among donors in an Asian-associated ancestry cluster, a later analysis reportedly found fewer N-insertions than the roughly 700-donor mean.

The PCR ran on 60 Vbeta and 13 Jbeta primers. Produced via immunoSEQ multiplex PCR; TCRdb's table is partial and in-frame only. Its listing shows around 50,000 clones. With V trimmed by 3 bases and J by 4 bases, 6 bases remained unmatched. The CDR3 sequence is 14 residues long. Germline CDR1 and CDR2: SGDLS and YYNGEE. The sequence derives from a woman in her 40s in good health and CMV-seronegative. Sequencing input: PBMCs. The chain is built from TRBV9 and TRBJ2-7; 8 positions agree with TRBD1. CDR3 coding DNA: TGTGCCAGCAGCGCCGGACAGGGAGTGTACGAGCAGTACTTC. Its protein is CASSAGQGVYEQYF.